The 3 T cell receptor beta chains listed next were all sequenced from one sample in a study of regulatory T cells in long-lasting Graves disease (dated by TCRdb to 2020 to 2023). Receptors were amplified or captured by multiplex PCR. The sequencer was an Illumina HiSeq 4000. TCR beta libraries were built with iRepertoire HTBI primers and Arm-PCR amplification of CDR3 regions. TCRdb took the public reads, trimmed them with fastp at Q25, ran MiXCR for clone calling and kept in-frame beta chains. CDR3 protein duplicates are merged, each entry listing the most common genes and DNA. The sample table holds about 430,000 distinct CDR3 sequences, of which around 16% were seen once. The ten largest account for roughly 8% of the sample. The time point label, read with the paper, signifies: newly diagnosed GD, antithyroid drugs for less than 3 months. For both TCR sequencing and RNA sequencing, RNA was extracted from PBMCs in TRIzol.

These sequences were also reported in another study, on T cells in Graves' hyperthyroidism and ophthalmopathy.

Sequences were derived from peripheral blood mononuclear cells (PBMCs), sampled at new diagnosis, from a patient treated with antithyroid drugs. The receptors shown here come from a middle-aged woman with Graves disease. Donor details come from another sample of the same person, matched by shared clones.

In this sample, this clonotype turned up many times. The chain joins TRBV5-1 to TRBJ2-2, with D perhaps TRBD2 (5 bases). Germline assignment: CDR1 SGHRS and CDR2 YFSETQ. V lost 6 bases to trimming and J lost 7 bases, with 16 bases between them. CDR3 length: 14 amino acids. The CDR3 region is CASNLGRIGGELFF. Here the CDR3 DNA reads TGCGCCAGCAATCTAGGGAGAATCGGCGGGGAGCTGTTTTTT.

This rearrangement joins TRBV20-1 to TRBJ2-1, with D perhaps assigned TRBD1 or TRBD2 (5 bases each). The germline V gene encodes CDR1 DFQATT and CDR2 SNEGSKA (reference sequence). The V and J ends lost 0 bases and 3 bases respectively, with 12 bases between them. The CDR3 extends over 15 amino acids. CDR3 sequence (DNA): TGCAGTGCTAGAGATCGAGGGGAGCACTACAATGAGCAGTTCTTC. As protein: CSARDRGEHYNEQFF.

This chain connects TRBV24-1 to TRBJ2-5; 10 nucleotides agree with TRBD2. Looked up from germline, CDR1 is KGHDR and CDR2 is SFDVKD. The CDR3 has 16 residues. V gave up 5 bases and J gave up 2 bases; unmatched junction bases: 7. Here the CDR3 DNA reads TGTGCCACCAGTGCGTCAGCGGGAGGGATACAAGAGACCCAGTACTTC. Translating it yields CATSASAGGIQETQYF.